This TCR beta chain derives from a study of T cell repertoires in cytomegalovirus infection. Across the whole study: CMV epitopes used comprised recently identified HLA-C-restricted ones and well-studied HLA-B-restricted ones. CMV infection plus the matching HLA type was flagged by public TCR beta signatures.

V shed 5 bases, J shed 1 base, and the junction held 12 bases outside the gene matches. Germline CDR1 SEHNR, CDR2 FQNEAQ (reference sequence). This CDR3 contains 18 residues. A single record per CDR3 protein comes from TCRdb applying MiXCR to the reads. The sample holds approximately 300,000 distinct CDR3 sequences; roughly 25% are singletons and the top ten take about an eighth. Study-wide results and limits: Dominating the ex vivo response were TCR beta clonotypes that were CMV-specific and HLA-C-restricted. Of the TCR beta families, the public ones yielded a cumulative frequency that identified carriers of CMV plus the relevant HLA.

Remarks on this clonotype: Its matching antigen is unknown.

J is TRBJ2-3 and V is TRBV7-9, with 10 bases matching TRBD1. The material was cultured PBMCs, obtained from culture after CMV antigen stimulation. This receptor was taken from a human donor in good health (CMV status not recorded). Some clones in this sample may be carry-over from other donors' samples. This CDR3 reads CASSLRRGQGTGTDTQYF. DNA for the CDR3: TGTGCCAGCAGCCTCAGAAGGGGACAGGGGACGGGCACAGATACGCAGTATTTT. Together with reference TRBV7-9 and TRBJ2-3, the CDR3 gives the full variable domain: DTGVSQNPRHKITKRGQNVTFRCDPISEHNRLYWYRQTLGQGPEFLTYFQNEAQLEKSRLLSDRFSAERPKGSFSTLEIQRTEQGDSAMYLCASSLRRGQGTGTDTQYFGPGTRLTVL.